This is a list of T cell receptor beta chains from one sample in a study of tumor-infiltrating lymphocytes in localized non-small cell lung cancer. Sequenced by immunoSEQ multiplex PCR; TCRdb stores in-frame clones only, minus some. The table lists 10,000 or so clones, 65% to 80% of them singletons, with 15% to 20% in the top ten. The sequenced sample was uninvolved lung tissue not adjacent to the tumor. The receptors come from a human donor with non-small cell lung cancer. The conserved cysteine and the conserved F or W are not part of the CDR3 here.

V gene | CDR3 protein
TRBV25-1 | ASREESIRNQPQH
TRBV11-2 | ASSPTSGVRYEQY
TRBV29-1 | SVPGTGDRISQY
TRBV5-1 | ASSLLTGSNTEAF
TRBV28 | ASSQTYEQY
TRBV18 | ASSLVHQGEQY
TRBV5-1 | ASSYTDTQY
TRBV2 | VSTQYTGAGTEAF
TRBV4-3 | ASSRTFMNYGYT
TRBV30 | AWKGGTSYGYT
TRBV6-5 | ASSSPGLPADYT
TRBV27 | ASSLYGAGDTQY
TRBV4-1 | ASSQWTSGSWRY
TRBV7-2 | ASSLVPPGTGALYEQY
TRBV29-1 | SAAGGRNDGYT